The 2 T cell receptor beta chains given below trace back to one sample, sequenced in a study of identical twins. TCRdb fed the 5' RACE reads into MiXCR, producing one record per CDR3 protein. Of 1.5 million to 2 million distinct CDR3 sequences in the sample, under 35% were seen once. Sequencing was performed on cord blood. These receptors all stem from a newborn girl in good health.

The chain combines TRBV20-1 with TRBJ1-2, with 7 bases identical to TRBD1. This CDR3 has 13 amino acids. V dropped 5 bases and J dropped 8; count of bases not matched to a gene: 11. Germline CDR1 reads DFQATT; CDR2 reads SNEGSKA (reference sequence). CDR3 in DNA: TGCAGTGCTGAGGACAGGTGGGGGGACGGCTACACCTTC. The encoded protein is CSAEDRWGDGYTF.

V usage is TRBV10-3 and J usage is TRBJ1-1; D might be TRBD1 (6 bases). This CDR3 has 16 amino acids. The V end was cut by 6 bases, the J end by 1 base, with 18 bases between. The V gene's germline CDR1 is ENHRY and CDR2 SYGVKD. The CDR3 region is CAIRASVGTKNTEAFF. CDR3 DNA: TGTGCCATCAGGGCGAGCGTCGGGACAAAGAACACTGAAGCTTTCTTT.